The 27 T cell receptor beta chains listed next were all sequenced from one sample in a study of T cell responses to AZD1222 COVID-19 vaccine (dated by TCRdb to the early 2020s). The protocol used for the library was the immunoSEQ multiplex PCR assay. TCRdb carries this immuneACCESS record with in-frame sequences only. Its versions omit some clonotypes, under half of them owing to an unresolved V gene in the studies checked, with the rest unexplained. The sample has around 110,000 clones on record, about 88% of them singletons. 7.5% of the sample rests with the top ten. Sample time point, as interpreted from the label and publication: baseline before first vaccination. Sequenced material: peripheral blood, taken on day 0 of AZD1222 vaccination. Receptors originate from an adult in good health.

This clone was counted between two and nine times. The V and J genes are TRBV19 and TRBJ1-1; D is ambiguous. Between the trimmed V and J ends, which lost 5 bases and 1 base, there was a span of 14 bases. Germline loops: CDR1 LNHDA, CDR2 SQIVND (reference sequence). The CDR3 is made up of 15 amino acids. In DNA, the CDR3 is TGTGCCAGTAGTCTTATGGCGGGGAAGAACACTGAAGCTTTCTTT. Translating gives CASSLMAGKNTEAFF.

The CDR3 DNA reads TGTGCCAGCAGTTTCTCCAGGGATATCACCGGGGAGCTGTTTTTT. It encodes CASSFSRDITGELFF. V and J are TRBV28 and TRBJ2-2, with a tentative D call TRBD1 (5 bases). V lost 3 bases and J 4 bases, leaving 12 bases between the germline ends. The CDR3 sequence is 15 residues long. Germline V CDR1 and CDR2: MDHEN, SYDVKM. Together with reference TRBV28 and TRBJ2-2, the CDR3 gives the full variable domain: DVKVTQSSRYLVKRTGEKVFLECVQDMDHENMFWYRQDPGLGLRLIYFSYDVKMKEKGDIPEGYSVSREKKERFSLILESASTNQTSMYLCASSFSRDITGELFFGEGSRLTVL.

The CDR3: CASSQEIGRGNYEQYF. The DNA of the CDR3 is TGTGCCAGCAGCCAAGAAATAGGCCGAGGTAACTACGAGCAGTACTTC. V usage is TRBV4-2 and J usage is TRBJ2-7, with D uncertain. Per germline, CDR1 LGHNA and CDR2 YNFKEQ. The CDR3 loop spans 16 amino acids. Trimming cost V 0 bases and J 3 bases, with 15 bases left between them.

The chain has TRBV19 and TRBJ2-1; TRBD2 aligns across 8 bases. The CDR3 loop spans 14 amino acids. Germline V CDR1 and CDR2: LNHDA, SQIVND (reference sequence). Germline trimming cut 4 bases from V and 3 bases from J; bases unmatched to any gene: 2. The CDR3: CASSNREGYNEQFF. CDR3 sequence (DNA): TGTGCCAGTAGTAATCGGGAGGGCTACAATGAGCAGTTCTTC.

The chain joins TRBV27 to TRBJ2-3; no firm D call. CDR3 length: 15 amino acids. Germline-derived CDR1 and CDR2 are MNHEY and SMNVEV (reference sequence). V lost 8 bases to trimming and J lost 1 base, with 16 bases between them. CDR3 sequence (DNA): TGTGCCAGCGTAAAGGCTGGATACGGCACAGATACGCAGTATTTT. It specifies CASVKAGYGTDTQYF.

This clone was observed a single time. The chain is built from TRBV29-1 and TRBJ1-2; no definite D call. The CDR3 has 13 residues. CDR1 SQVTM and CDR2 ANQGSEA come from the germline V gene. V was clipped by 6 bases and J by 1 base, with 12 bases between them. The CDR3 DNA sequence: TGCAGCGTCCAACTACGAGTTAACTATGGCTACACCTTC. It specifies CSVQLRVNYGYTF.

This clone was picked up a small number of times. V is TRBV28 and J is TRBJ1-2, with 9 bases lining up with TRBD1. CDR3 length: 17 amino acids. The V and J ends lost 8 bases and 8 bases, in that order; junction bases with no gene match: 21. Per germline, CDR1 MDHEN and CDR2 SYDVKM. The CDR3 nucleotides read TGTGCCAGCCTGAATTCACAGGGGGCGCAAGCTTCGGGCGGCTACACCTTC. Encoded protein: CASLNSQGAQASGGYTF.

This clone appeared once. As the CDR3 is not closed by the conserved phenylalanine or tryptophan, this likely results from a read error. The DNA is left out, because the CDR3 cannot be placed on it with certainty; the CDR3 is given as TCRdb lists it. The chain uses TRBV20-1 and TRBJ1-6. Germline CDR1 reads DFQATT; CDR2 reads SNEGSKA (reference sequence). The length of the CDR3 is 11 amino acids, counting both ends. The CDR3 loop is CSARRGAVDAK.

The chain has TRBV3-1 (or the pseudogene TRBV3-2) and TRBJ1-2; tentative D call: TRBD1 (5 bases). V was shortened by 4 bases and J by 7 bases, with 16 bases between the two germline ends. The CDR3 sequence is 14 residues long. CDR1 and CDR2 (germline): LGHDT, YNNKEL (reference sequence). This CDR3 is CASSPRDAESGYTF. CDR3 sequence (DNA): TGTGCCAGCAGCCCCAGGGACGCTGAATCTGGCTACACCTTC.

The rearrangement uses TRBV6-5 and TRBJ1-2; TRBD1 might be the D (6 bases). The germline V gene has CDR1 MNHEY and CDR2 SVGAGI. V was clipped by 5 bases and J by 6 bases, with 10 bases between them. CDR3 length: 12 amino acids. The CDR3 sequence is CASSQRGDGYTF. The CDR3 bases are TGTGCCAGCAGTCAGAGGGGGGATGGCTACACCTTC.

This chain connects TRBV19 to TRBJ2-1; perhaps TRBD2 as D (5 bases). This CDR3 spans 15 amino acids. V was shortened by 8 bases and J by 4 bases, with 18 bases between the two germline ends. CDR1 is LNHDA, CDR2 SQIVND, per germline (reference sequence). This chain's CDR3 is CASSKDRERYNEQFF. The CDR3, as DNA: TGTGCCAGTTCGAAGGATAGGGAGCGGTACAATGAGCAGTTCTTC.

V and J are TRBV18 and TRBJ2-1, with D perhaps matching TRBD2 (5 bases). Germline CDR1 KGHSH, CDR2 LQKENI. There are 15 residues in the CDR3. Trimming left V 0 bases short and J 0 bases short, with 6 bases between. The CDR3 loop reads CASSPPGSSYNEQFF. CDR3 nucleotide sequence: TGTGCCAGCTCACCACCAGGGAGCTCCTACAATGAGCAGTTCTTC.

This chain uses TRBV6-5 with TRBJ1-2, with D possibly being TRBD1 (6 bases). CDR1 and CDR2 from the germline V gene are MNHEY and SVGAGI. The V gene lost 7 bases and the J gene lost 7 bases, with 19 bases spanning the gap. The CDR3 has 14 residues. The CDR3 loop is CASNAPGVLGGYTF. The CDR3 DNA reads as TGTGCCAGCAACGCTCCAGGGGTATTAGGTGGCTACACCTTC.

J is TRBJ1-1 and V is TRBV18, with TRBD1 matching 8 bases. Per germline, CDR1 KGHSH and CDR2 LQKENI. This CDR3 region has 15 residues. V was clipped by 5 bases and J by 0 bases; unmatched bases: 5. The CDR3 here is CASSTRGLMNTEAFF. The DNA of the CDR3 is TGTGCCAGCTCAACCAGGGGGCTCATGAACACTGAAGCTTTCTTT. The full variable domain, in which reference TRBV18 and TRBJ1-1 provide the parts outside the CDR3, is NAGVMQNPRHLVRRRGQEARLRCSPMKGHSHVYWYRQLPEEGLKFMVYLQKENIIDESGMPKERFSAEFPKEGPSILRIQQVVRGDSAAYFCASSTRGLMNTEAFFGQGTRLTVV.

The rearrangement joins TRBV18 to TRBJ2-2, with 9 bases matching TRBD1. After removal of 3 bases from V and 1 base from J, the junction contained 0 bases not matched to a gene. The V gene's germline CDR1 is KGHSH and CDR2 LQKENI. CDR3 length: 15 amino acids. The CDR3 DNA reads as TGTGCCAGCTCACCGGGACAGGGGAACACCGGGGAGCTGTTTTTT. Protein product: CASSPGQGNTGELFF.

The chain has TRBV28 and TRBJ2-5; D possibly corresponds to TRBD1 (7 bases). The CDR3 loop spans 14 amino acids. Germline V gene sequence: CDR1 MDHEN, CDR2 SYDVKM. V was pared by 7 bases and J by 1 base, with 13 bases between. The DNA of the CDR3 is TGTGCCAGCAATACCCAGGGGGGCCAAGAGACCCAGTACTTC. Translation gives CASNTQGGQETQYF.

This chain joins TRBV28 and TRBJ2-5; tentative D call: TRBD1 (5 bases). The germline CDR1 and CDR2 sequences are MDHEN and SYDVKM. Between the trimmed V and J ends, which lost 4 bases and 2 bases, there was a span of 11 bases. The CDR3 extends over 14 amino acids. CDR3 protein: CASSSPDRQETQYF. As DNA, the CDR3 is TGTGCCAGCAGTTCGCCAGACAGACAAGAGACCCAGTACTTC.

This clone turned up a few times. CDR3 sequence reads: CASSKGEDEKLFF. The CDR3 DNA reads as TGTGCCAGCAGCAAAGGGGAGGATGAAAAACTGTTTTTT. The V call is TRBV4-2, the J call TRBJ1-4; weak D call: TRBD1 (5 bases). The V gene's germline CDR1 is LGHNA and CDR2 YNFKEQ. V dropped 5 bases and J dropped 6 bases, with 10 bases sitting between them. The length of the CDR3 is 13 residues.

The sample holds one count of this clone. The chain joins TRBV6-5 to TRBJ2-2; 8 bases line up with TRBD1. The germline gives CDR1 MNHEY, CDR2 SVGAGI. The CDR3 sequence is 15 residues long. V gave up 3 bases and J gave up 7 bases; unmatched junction bases: 7. The CDR3 loop reads CASSYNQGAVGELFF. In DNA, the CDR3 is TGTGCCAGCAGTTATAATCAGGGGGCGGTCGGGGAGCTGTTTTTT.

This chain joins TRBV21-1 and TRBJ1-2. TRBV21-1 is a known pseudogene. The CDR3 spans 17 residues. The CDR3 DNA follows: TGTGCCAGCGATCCGATCCTGGGCGGCAGCCCAACCTATGGCTACACCTTC. This encodes CASDPILGGSPTYGYTF.

J is TRBJ1-6 and V is TRBV7-8; D might be TRBD1 (5 bases). The germline CDR1 and CDR2 sequences are SGHVS and FQNEAQ. V was trimmed by 5 bases and J by 4 bases, leaving 12 bases between them. This CDR3 spans 15 amino acids. CDR3: CASSAEGSYNSPLHF. Here the CDR3 DNA reads TGTGCCAGCAGCGCAGAGGGGTCTTATAATTCACCCCTCCACTTT.

The chain recombines TRBV28 with TRBJ1-1; no firm D call. Germline loops: CDR1 MDHEN, CDR2 SYDVKM. This CDR3 has 12 amino acids. The germline V and J ends were trimmed by 7 bases and 7 bases, with 13 bases remaining between them. CDR3 DNA sequence: TGTGCCAGCACCCCGCCCGCTATTGAAGCTTTCTTT. It codes for CASTPPAIEAFF.

This chain connects TRBV5-6 to TRBJ1-2, with D unresolved. This CDR3 has 13 residues. Looked up from germline, CDR1 is SGHDT and CDR2 is YYEEEE. V lost 6 bases and J lost 3, with 12 bases in between. CDR3 residues: CASNRGGYYGYTF. DNA for the CDR3: TGTGCCAGCAACCGCGGAGGTTACTATGGCTACACCTTC.

The rearrangement links TRBV29-1 to TRBJ1-2; D gene ambiguous. Trimming removed 6 bases at V and 7 bases at J, with 15 bases between. Germline values: CDR1 SQVTM, CDR2 ANQGSEA. The CDR3 extends over 12 amino acids. CDR3 region: CSVQKWEGGYTF. The DNA for the CDR3 is TGCAGCGTCCAAAAGTGGGAAGGTGGCTACACCTTC.

V and J are TRBV3-1 (or the pseudogene TRBV3-2) and TRBJ2-3, with D tentatively TRBD2 (5 bases). Deletions cut 3 bases from V and 0 bases from J, with 10 bases between. The CDR3 has 15 amino acids. Germline V gene sequence: CDR1 LGHDT, CDR2 YNNKEL (reference sequence). CDR3 DNA: TGTGCCAGCAGCCAGGACTTAACTAGCACAGATACGCAGTATTTT. Its protein product is CASSQDLTSTDTQYF.

This rearrangement joins TRBV28 to TRBJ1-2, with TRBD1 as a possible D gene (5 bases). This CDR3 comprises 14 residues. V gave up 5 bases and J gave up 4 bases, with 14 bases separating them. CDR1 is MDHEN, CDR2 SYDVKM, per germline. The CDR3 loop is CASSRGGTFYGYTF. Written as DNA, the CDR3 is TGTGCCAGCAGTCGGGGGGGTACCTTCTATGGCTACACCTTC.

Here the CDR3 reads CSVAPGTTTDTQYF. The CDR3 coding sequence is TGCAGCGTTGCTCCCGGGACTACCACAGATACGCAGTATTTT. The chain links TRBV29-1 to TRBJ2-3, with TRBD2 matching 7 bases. The V segment lost 4 bases and the J segment 2 bases; nucleotides outside the gene matches: 6. Germline-derived CDR1 and CDR2 are SQVTM and ANQGSEA. The CDR3 length is 14 residues.